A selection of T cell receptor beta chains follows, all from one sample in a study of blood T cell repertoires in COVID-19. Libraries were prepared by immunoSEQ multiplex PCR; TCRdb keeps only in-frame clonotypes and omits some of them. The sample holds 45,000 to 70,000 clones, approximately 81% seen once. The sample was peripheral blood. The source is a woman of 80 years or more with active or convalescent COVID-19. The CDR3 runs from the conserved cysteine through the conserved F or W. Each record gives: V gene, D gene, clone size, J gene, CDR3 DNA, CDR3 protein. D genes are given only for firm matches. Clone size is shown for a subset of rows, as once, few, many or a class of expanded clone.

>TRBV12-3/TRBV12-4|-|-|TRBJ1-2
TGTGCCAGCAGTCACCGGGTCCTCGGCTACACCTTC
CASSHRVLGYTF
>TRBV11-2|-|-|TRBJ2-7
TGTGCCAGCAGGGGGGGTACGGCCGCGGGTAAGCAGTACTTC
CASRGGTAAGKQYF
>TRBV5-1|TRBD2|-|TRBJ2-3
TGCGCCAGCAGGGGTGTCGCGGGGGACACAGATACGCAGTATTTT
CASRGVAGDTDTQYF
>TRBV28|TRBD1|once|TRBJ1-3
TGTGCCAGCAGTTTAGGGACAGGTTCTCCTGACACCATATATTTT
CASSLGTGSPDTIYF
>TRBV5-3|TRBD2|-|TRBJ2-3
TGTGCCAGAAGCTTACCGGCGGGGGGAAACACAGATACGCAGTATTTT
CARSLPAGGNTDTQYF
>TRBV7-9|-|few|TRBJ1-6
TGTGCCAGCGGCCAAGGGGTCCGGTCACCCCTCCACTTT
CASGQGVRSPLHF
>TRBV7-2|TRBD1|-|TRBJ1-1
TGTGCCAGCAGCTTGACAGGGGGCACGAACACTGAAGCTTTCTTT
CASSLTGGTNTEAFF
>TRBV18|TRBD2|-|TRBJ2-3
TGTGCCAGCTCGCTACAAGCGGGGGCTCCTGATACGCAGTATTTT
CASSLQAGAPDTQYF
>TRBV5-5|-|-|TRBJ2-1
TGTGCCAGCAGCGTAAGTGGAAGCGGCAATGAGCAGTTCTTC
CASSVSGSGNEQFF
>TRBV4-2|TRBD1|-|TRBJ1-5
TGTGCCAGCAGCCAAGGAACGGGACAGGTACAGCCCCAGCATTTT
CASSQGTGQVQPQHF
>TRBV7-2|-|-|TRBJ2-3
TGTGCCAGCAGCTCGGACATATACACAGATACGCAGTATTTT
CASSSDIYTDTQYF
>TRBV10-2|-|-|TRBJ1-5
TGCGCCAGCAGTGGTGGACACACAATCAATCAGCCCCAGCATTTT
CASSGGHTINQPQHF
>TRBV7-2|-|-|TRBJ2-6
TGTGCCAGCAGTCGTAAGGGGGACTCTGGGGCCAACGTCCTGACTTTC
CASSRKGDSGANVLTF
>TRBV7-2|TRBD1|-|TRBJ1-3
TGTGCCAGCAGCTTGACAGGGGGGGCTGGAAACACCATATATTTT
CASSLTGGAGNTIYF
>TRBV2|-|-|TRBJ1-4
TGTGCCAGCAGTGGAGGAGCAACTAATGAAAAACTGTTTTTT
CASSGGATNEKLFF
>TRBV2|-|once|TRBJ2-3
TGTGCCAGCAGTAGGGGGGGGTGGACAGATACGCAGTATTTT
CASSRGGWTDTQYF
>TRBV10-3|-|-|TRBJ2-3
TGTGCCATCAGGCTAGCTCCTAGCACAGATACGCAGTATTTT
CAIRLAPSTDTQYF
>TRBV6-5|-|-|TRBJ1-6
TGTGCCAGCAGTTACCTCGGACAGAATTCACCCCTCCACTTT
CASSYLGQNSPLHF
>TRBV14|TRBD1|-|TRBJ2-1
TGTGCCAGCAGCCCAACAGGGGCATCCTACAATGAGCAGTTCTTC
CASSPTGASYNEQFF
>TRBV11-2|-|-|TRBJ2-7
TGTGCCAGCAGCTTAGGGGCAGAGAACTACGAGCAGTACTTC
CASSLGAENYEQYF
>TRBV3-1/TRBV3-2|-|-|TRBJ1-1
TGTGCCAGCAGCCAAGATCTTTATACTGAAGCTTTCTTT
CASSQDLYTEAFF
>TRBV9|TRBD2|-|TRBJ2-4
TGTGCCAGCAGCGTAGGACTAGCGGGGGGTATTCAGTACTTC
CASSVGLAGGIQYF
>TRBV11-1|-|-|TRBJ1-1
TGTGCCAGCAGCTTAGTGGCGGGGAGAAGGGAAGCTTTCTTT
CASSLVAGRREAFF
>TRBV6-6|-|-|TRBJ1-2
TGTGCCAGTTCGGCAGGGAGGAATTATGGCTACACCTTC
CASSAGRNYGYTF
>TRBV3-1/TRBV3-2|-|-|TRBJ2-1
TGTGCCAGCAGCCAAGAGGCTAGCTGGCAGTTCTTC
CASSQEASWQFF
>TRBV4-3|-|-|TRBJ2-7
TGCGCCAGCAGCCAAGAGGAAGGGGGCTCCTACGAGCAGTACTTC
CASSQEEGGSYEQYF
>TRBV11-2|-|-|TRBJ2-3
TGTGCCAGCAGCTCACAGGGAAGCACAGATACGCAGTATTTT
CASSSQGSTDTQYF
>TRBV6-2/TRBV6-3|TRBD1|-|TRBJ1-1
TGTGCCAGCAGTGACAGGGGAAACACTGAAGCTTTCTTT
CASSDRGNTEAFF
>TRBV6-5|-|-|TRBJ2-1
TGTGCCAGCAGCCGGGGGGCCTCCTACAATGAGCAGTTCTTC
CASSRGASYNEQFF
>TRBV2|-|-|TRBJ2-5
TGTGCCAGCCTTTCTGAGTACCAAGAGACCCAGTACTTC
CASLSEYQETQYF
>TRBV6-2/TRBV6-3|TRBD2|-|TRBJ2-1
TGTGCCAGCAGCGGACTAGCGGGGGGGCCAAGGAATGAGCAGTTCTTC
CASSGLAGGPRNEQFF
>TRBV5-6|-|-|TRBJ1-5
TGTGCCAGCAGCCGTTACGACAGGAACAATCAGCCCCAGCATTTT
CASSRYDRNNQPQHF
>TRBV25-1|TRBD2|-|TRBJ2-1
TGTGCCAGCAGTTCCCTAAGTAGCGGGGGGCCCTACAATGAGCAGTTCTTC
CASSSLSSGGPYNEQFF
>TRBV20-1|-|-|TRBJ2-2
TGCAGTGCTAGTCCGGGGCAGGGACTCACCGGGGAGCTGTTTTTT
CSASPGQGLTGELFF
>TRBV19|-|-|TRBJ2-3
TGTGCCAGTAGTATGCATAAGGGGACAGATACGCAGTATTTT
CASSMHKGTDTQYF
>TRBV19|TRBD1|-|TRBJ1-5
TGTGCCAGTAGTATTATGGGGACAGGGACTCAGCCCCAGCATTTT
CASSIMGTGTQPQHF
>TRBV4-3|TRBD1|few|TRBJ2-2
TGCGCCAGCAGCCATATCGGACAGGGAGGATTGACCGGGGAGCTGTTTTTT
CASSHIGQGGLTGELFF
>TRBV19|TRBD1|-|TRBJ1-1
TGTGCCAGTAGAGATTCACAGGGGATGAACACTGAAGCTTTCTTT
CASRDSQGMNTEAFF
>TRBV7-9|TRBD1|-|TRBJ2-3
TGTGCCAGCAGCGAGCCGGGACAGGGTCAGTATTTT
CASSEPGQGQYF
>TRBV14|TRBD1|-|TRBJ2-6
TGTGCCAGCAGCCGGGACAGGGTGGGATCTCTAAGGGCTTCTGGGGCCAACGTCCTGACTTTC
CASSRDRVGSLRASGANVLTF
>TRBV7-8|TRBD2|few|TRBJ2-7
TGTGCCAGCAGCTTAGCGCTCTTAGCGGGGGGGACCTACGAGCAGTACTTC
CASSLALLAGGTYEQYF
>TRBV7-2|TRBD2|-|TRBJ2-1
TGTGCCAGCAGCTTAGGGGTGGGACTAGCGGGGATTCAGTTCTTC
CASSLGVGLAGIQFF
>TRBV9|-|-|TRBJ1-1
TGTGCCAGCAGCGCCCCCTGGAGTACTGAAGCTTTCTTT
CASSAPWSTEAFF
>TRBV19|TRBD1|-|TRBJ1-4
TGTGCCAGTACCACCCGGACCGGGACAGGGGATGAAAAACTGTTTTTT
CASTTRTGTGDEKLFF